This entry concerns a single TCR beta chain. The antigen it binds to is not known. These data originate in a study of cytomegalovirus exposure and HLA in healthy donors (dated by TCRdb to the late 2010s). Notes on the research overall: An earlier analysis of approximately 590 of the donors reported 250 to 350 Gb of sequence data and 117 million unique TCR beta sequences from approximately 180 million T cells. About 330 gigabases of sequencing data and 91 million or so unique TCR sequences made up an early release that covered approximately 700 HLA-typed donors. Of the approximately 400 genotyped donors, 70% to 90% were placed in the genetic ancestry cluster associated with self-reported Caucasian donors. The study aimed to test whether cataloging public T cell receptors could reveal signatures of past pathogen exposure. The study profiled the T cell repertoires of 500 to 800 subjects by immunosequencing and related them to cytomegalovirus serostatus. A separate validation cohort of 100 to 150 different subjects was used in addition to the 666-subject first cohort. High-throughput TCR immunosequencing, statistical association of individual TCRs with disease status, and machine learning were combined to predict cytomegalovirus infection status. A later analysis re-examined previously published TCR beta repertoires from just over 650 donors and added high-resolution HLA genotyping to investigate patterns of TCR occurrence. The later analysis used no new phenotypic data to find candidate immune exposures, relying instead on TCR beta sequences and their occurrence across donors. An earlier analysis of 500 to 650 of the donors applied high-throughput TCR beta sequencing to assess whether each TCR beta V gene segment acted as functional or pseudogenic. Alongside the repertoire data, information on donor age, sex, ethnicity and CMV serostatus was compiled. A later genetic analysis took genome-wide SNP genotypes for about 65% of the 666 donors and used that subset as a discovery cohort. Every repertoire in the discovery cohort had been generated on one and the same sequencing platform. HLA typing covered class I and class II loci at four-digit resolution. The number of donors typed differed by locus, with about 629-630 for A, B, C, DRB1 and DQB1, more than 500 for DQA1, 606 for DPA1, and under 490 for DPB1. A handful of DR-DQ haplotypes were handled as single units for association and clustering because linkage in the cohort was strong. Among approximately 370 genotyped donors of the cohort, an average of roughly 230,000 unique TCR beta nucleotide sequences was sequenced per donor, of which about 18% were non-productive.

Inclusive of the bounding cysteine and phenylalanine, the CDR3 is 14 residues long. Here the CDR3 DNA is all that survives: 42 bases in frame from base 1. Per the germline V gene, MDHEN is the CDR1 and SYDVKM is the CDR2. V is reduced by 1 base and J by 3 bases, leaving a spacing of 9 bases between them. Overall study results and their limits: Cytomegalovirus status was reported to be diagnosed by the classifier with high specificity and sensitivity in both the original and validation cohorts. In a later genetic analysis, a missense DCLRE1C variant was associated with V-gene and J-gene trimming of TCR beta chains, and the association was replicated in an independent cohort. In a later analysis, TCR association rates were found to vary across HLA loci, with the most associated TCRs seen for DRB1 alleles and the fewest for HLA-C alleles. In an earlier analysis of over 550 of the donors, most TCR beta V segments were observed in productive rearrangements about 87% or about 30% of the time, broadly matching IMGT annotations. Most TCR sequences were observed very rarely across donors, whereas some public TCRs were present in many individuals. Correlated functional status among segregating V segments might reflect linkage disequilibrium, but an unknown experimental factor could not be ruled out. According to a later analysis, parvovirus B19, influenza, CMV and Epstein-Barr virus appeared linked to several top co-occurrence clusters. The study listed approximately 150 TCR beta chains as associated with cytomegalovirus. Sequencing depth was assumed to be roughly uniform across donors in the presence/absence analyses, though that assumption may not hold. A later analysis associated about 16,000 TCR beta sequences with specific HLA alleles at a false discovery rate of 0.05. The cohort was sequenced for TCR beta chains only, and without alpha or paired-chain data the features that could be detected were limited. A further reported finding was that TCR beta sequences accurately predicted the HLA-A and HLA-B alleles for most subjects in the first cohort. In a later analysis, HLA-associated TCR beta chains were found to be more clonally expanded and to have lower generation probabilities than equally common non-associated chains. Strong co-occurrence of HLA alleles, especially DR and DQ, made assigning TCR associations to individual alleles difficult. The 87-base-pair reads could not distinguish some IMGT-functional V segments, including TRBV6-2 and TRBV6-3, so those segments were excluded. According to a later analysis, most CMV-associated TCR beta chains appeared to be HLA-restricted, and the HLA associations seemed to be driven largely by CMV exposure. According to the authors, the approach could potentially be generalized to other disease states and immunological phenotypes. HLA typing was unavailable for some donors at each locus, so association tests used only the typed subset. Compared with the approximately 670-donor mean, donors in an Asian-associated ancestry cluster had fewer N-insertions in productive TCRs, according to a later genetic analysis. A cluster of highly shared sequence variants was judged likely to be a technical artifact of the sequencing pipeline. In vitro tests confirmed that a few of the cytomegalovirus-associated TCR beta chains recognize cytomegalovirus antigens. Because counts were too low, around 18 rarely observed V segments, including chromosome 9 orphons, were left out of the earlier analysis of several hundred of the donors. Immune exposure information for the cohort was limited to CMV serostatus.

The cohort was made up of approximately 670 healthy bone marrow donors. All cohort members were sampled while nominally healthy, although unrecorded immune exposures were likely present. The donor tested CMV seropositive and was one of the 289 seropositive cohort members. Each donor provided a peripheral blood sample, and peripheral blood mononuclear cells were used for TCR beta sequencing. The Qiagen DNeasy Blood Extraction Kit was used to extract genomic DNA from the blood cell samples. Libraries were built with the immunoSEQ multiplex PCR assay. The multiplex PCR relied on a mix of 60 forward primers for TCR Vbeta segments and 13 reverse primers for TCR Jbeta segments. Amplification of the CDR3 region of rearranged TCR beta genes was performed with a multiplex PCR assay on genomic DNA. On the Illumina HiSeq System, the amplified TCR beta libraries were sequenced as 87-base-pair reads. As for how the authors treated the data: In a later analysis, tens of millions of unique TCR beta chains were counted across the roughly 670 repertoires, and around 10 million of these chains were shared by at least two donors. A nearest-neighbor algorithm error-corrected the raw reads and collapsed the reads into unique sequences, merging closely related sequences to remove PCR and sequencing errors. To assign V, D and J gene segments, CDR3 sequences were aligned to IMGT reference sequences. For a sequence to be retained, a match of at least six nucleotides was required to both a V gene segment and a J gene segment. Rearrangements were called productive when the CDR3 lacked stop codons and stayed in frame with V and J; all others were non-productive. Following IMGT convention, CDR3 was defined as the stretch from the second conserved V-encoded cysteine to the conserved J-encoded phenylalanine. The earlier analysis of fewer than 700 of the donors excluded sequences that lacked an unambiguous match to a single V gene segment. In an earlier analysis of some 590 of the donors, a V segment was called functional when productive rearrangements were above 56.7%, and segregating when the standard deviation between donors exceeded 5%. A statistical classification framework was built to diagnose cytomegalovirus status from the catalog of TCR beta chain sequences. In a later analysis, TCR nucleotide sequences were compared against IMGT/GENE-DB human TR gene sequences so that V and J genes could be assigned. Using the TCRdist pipeline, a later analysis assigned CDR3 sequences along with most-parsimonious VDJ recombination scenarios. In a later analysis, every TCR beta chain was defined by the combination of its CDR3 amino acid sequence and its V-gene family, and reads without a unique V-gene family were dropped. A later analysis removed several hundred highly shared, low-generation-probability nucleotide sequences to deal with suspected cross-contamination and a sequencing artifact. For each public chain, a later analysis derived a clonal expansion index from normalized ranks of inferred template counts within each repertoire. Generation probabilities in a later analysis came from a VDJ recombination model fitted to out-of-frame rearrangements, and those results were checked against IGoR. In a later analysis, hypergeometric tests were used to score TCR-TCR, TCR-HLA and TCR-CMV co-occurrence, with a repertoire-size bias correction applied to TCR pairs. To estimate false discovery rates, a later analysis permuted the HLA or CMV assignments 20 times. In a later analysis, co-occurring TCRs were grouped with DBSCAN, and TCRdist sequence similarity was added when clustering was performed within HLA-allele-positive subsets. Co-occurrence clustering excluded repertoires with fewer than 30,000 or more than 120,000 public chains, plus five with anomalous nucleotide sharing. This immuneACCESS table, as held by TCRdb, lists in-frame sequences with V and J called but not all clones. Of the missing ones, under half trace to an unresolved V gene in checked studies; the others have no known cause. The D gene and trimming were derived from the DNA, and the V and J assignments and clone size from that table. This sample's listing comprises 65,000 to 80,000 clones. Together, the top ten hold 7.5% of the sample.

The TCR comes from a female donor in good health and CMV-seropositive. Material: PBMCs. The V and J segments used are TRBV28 and TRBJ1-1, with the D segment identity uncertain. The DNA sequence is TGTGCCAGCAGTTTATCCGAGAGCTACACTGAAGCTTTCTTT. This codes for CASSLSESYTEAFF. When the CDR3 is completed using the reference TRBV28 and TRBJ1-1 genes on either side, the full variable domain is DVKVTQSSRYLVKRTGEKVFLECVQDMDHENMFWYRQDPGLGLRLIYFSYDVKMKEKGDIPEGYSVSREKKERFSLILESASTNQTSMYLCASSLSESYTEAFFGQGTRLTVV.